This TCR beta chain was sequenced in a study of blood T cell repertoires in COVID-19. For the study at large: The cDNA or gDNA used as material had been derived from T cells, B-cell-depleted T cells, or PBMCs.

Germline V gene data show CDR1 as SEHNR and CDR2 as FQNEAQ (reference sequence). The CDR3 consists of 15 residues. Trimming stripped 3 bases from V and 1 base from J, with 12 bases between. In its sample, this clone was seen a few times. Some clones are missing from TCRdb's copy, which holds only in-frame ones; the method was immunoSEQ multiplex PCR. The table has tens of thousands of clones, around 84% seen once. This sequence was found in a woman older than 75 in a cohort sampled during active or convalescent COVID-19. This chain joins TRBV7-9 and TRBJ1-1; D call uncertain. Sequencing used peripheral blood. The CDR3 loop reads CASSFDSAANTEAFF. The DNA for the CDR3 is TGTGCCAGCAGCTTCGACTCGGCTGCGAACACTGAAGCTTTCTTT.